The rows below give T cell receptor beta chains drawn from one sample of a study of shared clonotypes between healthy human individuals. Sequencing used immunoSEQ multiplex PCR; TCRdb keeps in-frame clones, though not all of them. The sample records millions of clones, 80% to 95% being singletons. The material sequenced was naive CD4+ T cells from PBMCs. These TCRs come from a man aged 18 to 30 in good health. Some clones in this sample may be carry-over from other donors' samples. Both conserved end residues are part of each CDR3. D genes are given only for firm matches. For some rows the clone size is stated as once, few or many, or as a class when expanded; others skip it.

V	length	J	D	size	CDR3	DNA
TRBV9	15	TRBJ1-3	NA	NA	CASSPAGLTGNTIYF	TGTGCCAGCAGCCCAGCGGGGCTTACTGGAAACACCATATATTTT
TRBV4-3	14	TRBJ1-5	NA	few	CASSQEVSNQPQHF	TGCGCCAGCAGCCAAGAAGTTAGCAATCAGCCCCAGCATTTT
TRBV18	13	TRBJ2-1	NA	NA	CASSPLGENEQFF	TGTGCCAGCTCACCCCTAGGGGAGAATGAGCAGTTCTTC
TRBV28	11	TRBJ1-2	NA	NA	CASSLSLGYTF	TGTGCCAGCAGTTTATCCCTTGGCTACACCTTC
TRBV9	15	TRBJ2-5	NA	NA	CASSVTGTADGAQYF	TGTGCCAGCAGCGTTACCGGGACTGCCGATGGGGCCCAGTACTTC
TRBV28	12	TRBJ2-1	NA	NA	CASSGTGNEQFF	TGTGCCAGCAGTGGGACGGGGAATGAGCAGTTCTTC
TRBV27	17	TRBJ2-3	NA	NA	CASSPLGSGLSTDTQYF	TGTGCCAGCAGCCCTTTGGGTAGCGGCCTAAGCACAGATACGCAGTATTTT
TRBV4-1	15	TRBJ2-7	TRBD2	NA	CASSQRTSDSYEQYF	TGCGCCAGCAGCCAGAGGACTAGCGACAGCTACGAGCAGTACTTC
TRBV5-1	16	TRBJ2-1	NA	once	CASSLEWGRNYNEQFF	TGCGCCAGCAGCTTGGAATGGGGGCGCAACTACAATGAGCAGTTCTTC
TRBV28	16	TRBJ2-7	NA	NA	CASSSLSPALSYEQYF	TGTGCCAGCAGTTCCCTTTCCCCCGCCCTCTCCTACGAGCAGTACTTC
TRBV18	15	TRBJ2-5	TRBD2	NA	CASSPLAGGRETQYF	TGTGCCAGCTCACCACTAGCGGGAGGGCGTGAGACCCAGTACTTC
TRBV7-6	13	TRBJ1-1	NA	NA	CASSFWEDTEAFF	TGTGCCAGCAGCTTCTGGGAGGACACTGAAGCTTTCTTT
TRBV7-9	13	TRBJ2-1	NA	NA	CASSFDRVNEQFF	TGTGCCAGCAGCTTCGATCGAGTAAATGAGCAGTTCTTC
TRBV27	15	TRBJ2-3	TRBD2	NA	CASSRPGGRTDTQYF	TGTGCCAGCAGCCGTCCGGGGGGGCGCACAGATACGCAGTATTTT
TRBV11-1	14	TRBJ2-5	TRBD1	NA	CASSLGTGGLTQYF	TGTGCCAGCAGCTTAGGGACAGGGGGTCTAACCCAGTACTTC
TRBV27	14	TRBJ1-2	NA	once	CASSYFGAGYGYTF	TGTGCCAGCAGTTACTTCGGGGCTGGGTATGGCTACACCTTC
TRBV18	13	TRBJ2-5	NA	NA	CASSSVLGETQYF	TGTGCCAGCTCATCGGTCCTGGGGGAGACCCAGTACTTC
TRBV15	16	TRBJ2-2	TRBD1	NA	CATSRDRAGTTGELFF	TGTGCCACCAGCAGGGACAGGGCAGGGACCACCGGGGAGCTGTTTTTT
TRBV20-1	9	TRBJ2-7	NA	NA	CSASPGHHF	TGCAGTGCTTCGCCGGGACACCACTTC
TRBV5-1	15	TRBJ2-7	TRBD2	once	CASSLGLAGIYEQYF	TGCGCCAGCAGCTTGGGGCTAGCGGGAATCTACGAGCAGTACTTC
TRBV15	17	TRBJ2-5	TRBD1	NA	CATSSGQGRTFGETQYF	TGTGCCACCAGCAGCGGACAGGGGCGAACATTCGGGGAGACCCAGTACTTC
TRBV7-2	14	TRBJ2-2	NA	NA	CASSPSVSTGELFF	TGTGCCAGCAGCCCATCGGTTAGCACCGGGGAGCTGTTTTTT
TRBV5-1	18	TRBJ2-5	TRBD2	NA	CASSFLPPSGRVSETQYF	TGCGCCAGCAGCTTTCTCCCCCCTAGCGGGAGGGTTAGCGAGACCCAGTACTTC
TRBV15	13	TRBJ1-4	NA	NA	CATSRDDTEKLFF	TGTGCCACCAGCAGAGATGACACCGAAAAACTGTTTTTT
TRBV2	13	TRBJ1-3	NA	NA	CASNGPRWDTIYF	TGTGCCAGCAATGGGCCCAGGTGGGACACCATATATTTT
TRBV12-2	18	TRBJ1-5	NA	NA	CASRLAYVSQGVDQPQHF	TGTGCAAGTCGCTTAGCGTACGTGAGTCAGGGAGTCGATCAGCCCCAGCATTTT
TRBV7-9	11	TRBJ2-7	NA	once	CASSLVDEQYF	TGTGCCAGCAGTCTGGTGGACGAGCAGTACTTC
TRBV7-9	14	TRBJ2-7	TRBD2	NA	CASSSSGREDEQYF	TGTGCCAGCAGCTCTAGCGGGAGGGAGGACGAGCAGTACTTC